This T cell receptor (beta chain) was found in a study of cytomegalovirus exposure and HLA in healthy donors. The length of the CDR3 is 13 residues. Germline CDR1 reads SGHNT; CDR2 reads YYREEE (reference sequence). V lost 1 base to trimming and J lost 5 bases, with 9 bases between them. The PCR employed 60 Vbeta primers together with 13 Jbeta primers. Method: immunoSEQ multiplex PCR; TCRdb's copy keeps in-frame clones and lacks some. The sample carries around 180,000 clones, approximately 71% recorded once. The study's findings and limits: Relative to the roughly 700-donor mean, N-insertions were reportedly fewer in an Asian-associated ancestry cluster in a later analysis.

On this clone: Its matching antigen is unknown.

Material: PBMCs. The chain joins TRBV5-4 to TRBJ1-2; D remains ambiguous. The source is a girl under 18 in good health and CMV-seronegative. CDR3 amino acids: CASSLFAGYGYTF. CDR3 nucleotides: TGTGCCAGCAGCTTGTTCGCAGGATATGGCTACACCTTC.